This TCR beta chain originates from a study of blood T cell repertoires in COVID-19. At the level of the study: COVID-19 samples from acute and convalescent phases originated in the United States, Italy and Spain. From T cells, B-cell-depleted T cells, or PBMCs came the material, which was cDNA or gDNA.

The CDR3 has 17 amino acids. Germline V gives CDR1 SGHAT, CDR2 FQNNGV. V lost 0 bases, J lost 5 bases, and 0 bases stayed unmatched. How the authors handled the data: Estimation of nucleated cell counts relied on the amplification of reference gene primers. The protocol was immunoSEQ multiplex PCR, while the TCRdb copy is restricted to in-frame clones and leaves out a portion. V and J calls and clone size are as listed in that table; D and trimming were resolved from the DNA. In the table there are over 200,000 clones, about 85% of which are singletons. V and J are TRBV11-2 and TRBJ2-2, with TRBD2 identical over 16 bases. This TCR derives from a woman of 80 years or more with active or convalescent COVID-19. The sample taken for sequencing was peripheral blood. CDR3 in DNA: TGTGCCAGCAGCTTAGAGGGACTAGCGGGGGGGACCGGGGAGCTGTTTTTT. The encoded protein is CASSLEGLAGGTGELFF.